Each of the 10 T cell receptor beta chains below was sequenced from the same sample in a study of cytomegalovirus exposure and HLA in healthy donors. The primer mix had 60 Vbeta and 13 Jbeta primers. This table comes from immunoSEQ multiplex PCR, and its TCRdb copy is limited to in-frame clones, with some not included. The table lists some 100,000 clones, about 77% of them singletons. The sample comprised PBMCs. These receptors all come from a woman in her forties or fifties in good health and CMV-seropositive.

V gene TRBV6-1 combines with J gene TRBJ2-2; tentatively, D is TRBD2 (6 bases). This CDR3 region has 13 residues. Trimming cost V 7 bases and J 7 bases, with 13 bases left between them. CDR1 and CDR2 from the germline V gene are MNHNS and SASEGT. The CDR3 DNA is TGTGCCAGCAAGGAGGGAGGTCACGGGGAGCTGTTTTTT. Translation gives CASKEGGHGELFF.

The chain uses TRBV21-1 and TRBJ2-1; TRBD1 is the table's D call and was not checked against the DNA. TRBV21-1 is flagged as a pseudogene. CDR3 length equals 17 residues. The CDR3 protein is CASSLPRGIAWDNEQFF. CDR3 in DNA: TGTGCCAGCAGCCTACCGAGGGGGATAGCTTGGGACAATGAGCAGTTCTTC.

The V and J genes are TRBV14 and TRBJ1-2; D is ambiguous. The ends were cut back, 0 bases at V and 4 bases at J, with 9 bases in the middle. The CDR3 is 14 amino acids. Germline V CDR1 and CDR2: SGHDN, FVKESK. CDR3 DNA: TGTGCCAGCAGCCAAGAGGAGAGATCCTATGGCTACACCTTC. This gives the protein CASSQEERSYGYTF.

The gene calls are TRBV6-5 and TRBJ1-4; D call uncertain. The ends were cut back, 2 bases at V and 8 bases at J, with 15 bases in the middle. In germline, CDR1 is MNHEY, CDR2 SVGAGI. The CDR3 length is 15 residues. CDR3 loop: CASSYTDTDREKLFF. CDR3 sequence (DNA): TGTGCCAGCAGTTACACTGACACCGACCGGGAAAAACTGTTTTTT.

This chain's CDR3 is CASSEGQNTEAFF. The CDR3 DNA is TGTGCCAGCAGCGAGGGACAGAACACTGAAGCTTTCTTT. The genes are TRBV9 and TRBJ1-1; TRBD1 might be the D (6 bases). V was cut by 3 bases and J by 1 base, with 7 bases left in between. CDR3 length: 13 residues. CDR1 is SGDLS, CDR2 YYNGEE, per germline.

This chain links TRBV5-4 with TRBJ1-1; D gene uncertain. CDR3 length: 14 residues. Germline V lookup: CDR1 SGHNT, CDR2 YYREEE (reference sequence). The V and J ends lost 4 bases and 3 bases respectively, with 13 bases between them. The CDR3: CASSPGGLDTEAFF. In DNA, the CDR3 is TGTGCCAGCAGCCCAGGTGGGTTGGACACTGAAGCTTTCTTT.

The rearrangement links TRBV11-2 to TRBJ1-2, with D maybe TRBD1 (5 bases). CDR1 and CDR2 from the germline V gene are SGHAT and FQNNGV. V lost 4 bases and J lost 8, with 17 bases in between. This CDR3 region has 14 residues. This chain's CDR3 is CASSSTLGGLGYTF. CDR3 sequence (DNA): TGTGCCAGCAGCTCAACTCTCGGGGGTTTAGGCTACACCTTC.

The chain combines TRBV14 with TRBJ1-2; D uncertain. The CDR3 is 18 residues long. Trimming shortened V by 0 bases and J by 6 bases, and 23 bases separated the two germline ends. In germline, CDR1 is SGHDN, CDR2 FVKESK. CDR3 loop: CASSQDPTRDSRGNGYTF. The CDR3 nucleotides are TGTGCCAGCAGCCAAGATCCCACACGGGATTCCCGAGGAAATGGCTACACCTTC.

V usage is TRBV14 and J usage is TRBJ2-7; TRBD1 matches 8 bases. There are 16 residues in the CDR3. Germline V gives CDR1 SGHDN, CDR2 FVKESK. V lost 0 bases and J lost 4; bases outside the gene matches: 8. The CDR3 reads CASSQELGQGSYEQYF. The CDR3 region has the DNA TGTGCCAGCAGCCAAGAGTTAGGACAGGGATCTTACGAGCAGTACTTC.

The chain couples TRBV18 to TRBJ2-7; 9 positions match TRBD2. Germline values: CDR1 KGHSH, CDR2 LQKENI. V trimming: 2 bases; J trimming: 4 bases; junction bases outside the gene matches: 3. The CDR3 totals 14 residues. In DNA, the CDR3 is TGTGCCAGCTCACCAAGACTAGCGGAGTACGAGCAGTACTTC. Its protein is CASSPRLAEYEQYF.